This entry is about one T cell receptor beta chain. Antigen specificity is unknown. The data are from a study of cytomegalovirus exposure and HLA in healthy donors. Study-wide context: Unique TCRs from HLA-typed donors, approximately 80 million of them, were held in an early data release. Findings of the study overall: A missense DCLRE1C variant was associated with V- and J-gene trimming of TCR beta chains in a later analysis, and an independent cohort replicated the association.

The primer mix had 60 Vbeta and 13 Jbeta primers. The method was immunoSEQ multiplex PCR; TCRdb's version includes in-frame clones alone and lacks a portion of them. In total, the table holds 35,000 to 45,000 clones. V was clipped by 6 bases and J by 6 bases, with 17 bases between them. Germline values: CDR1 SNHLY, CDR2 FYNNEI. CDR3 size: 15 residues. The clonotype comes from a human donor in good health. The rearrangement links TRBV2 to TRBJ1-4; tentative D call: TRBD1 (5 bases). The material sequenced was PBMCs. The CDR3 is CASRGGRSTYEKLFF. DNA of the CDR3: TGTGCCAGCAGGGGGGGGAGATCAACGTATGAAAAACTGTTTTTT.